This T cell receptor (beta chain) stems from a study of blood T cell repertoires in COVID-19. Study details: T cells, B-cell-depleted T cells, or PBMCs supplied cDNA or gDNA.

In the original workflow: Reference gene primers were amplified, and this amplification served to estimate nucleated cell counts. Sequencing used immunoSEQ multiplex PCR; TCRdb keeps in-frame clones, though not all of them. From that table come the V and J calls and clone size; the DNA was used to work out D and trimming. The data contain some 380,000 clones, more than 65% of them singletons. The CDR3 is made up of 15 amino acids. V was clipped by 2 bases and J by 8 bases; unmatched bases: 6. The germline gives CDR1 SGDLS, CDR2 YYNGEE. This receptor was taken from a human donor with acute or convalescent COVID-19. The donor label of this sample is uncertain. The chain recombines TRBV9 with TRBJ2-1; TRBD2 matches 11 bases. Sequenced: peripheral blood. CDR3 sequence reads: CASSVSGGAFHEQFF. The CDR3 region has the DNA TGTGCCAGCAGCGTTAGCGGGGGGGCGTTTCATGAGCAGTTCTTC.